This T cell receptor (beta chain) derives from a study of blood T cell repertoires in COVID-19. Turning to the study itself: Sites across the United States, Italy and Spain contributed samples from acute and convalescent COVID-19. T cells, B-cell-depleted T cells, or PBMCs provided the cDNA or gDNA that served as material.

The CDR3 extends over 14 amino acids. V was clipped by 2 bases and J by 6 bases; unmatched bases: 4. Looked up from germline, CDR1 is SGHNT and CDR2 is YYREEE (reference sequence). Per the authors' pipeline: Cell counts per sample came from amplifying reference gene primers. Generated by immunoSEQ multiplex PCR, the TCRdb table keeps only in-frame clones and is missing some. V and J calls and clone size follow that table, whereas D and trimming were derived from the DNA. The table shows about 320,000 clones, with roughly 86% occurring only once. During active infection, Seattle patients enrolled and were then monitored through disease.

The material sequenced was peripheral blood. This clonotype originated in a woman between 25 and 40 years old with COVID-19, enrolled during active disease. The chain uses TRBV5-4 and TRBJ2-1; 8 nucleotides align to TRBD1. Here the CDR3 DNA reads TGTGCCAGCAGCTTCTGGACAGGGATCAATGAGCAGTTCTTC. This encodes CASSFWTGINEQFF.